The TCR beta chain under discussion was sequenced for a study of T cells in Graves' hyperthyroidism and ophthalmopathy. To note about this clonotype: What it recognizes is unknown.

No ophthalmopathy progression within 18 months constituted stable Graves' hyperthyroidism. Notes on the study in general: Most clonotypes that expanded in the thyroid above 0.001 also showed up in blood. Ophthalmopathy was separated from stable hyperthyroidism by a 13 V-J model.

In germline, CDR1 is SGHTA, CDR2 FQGNSA. This CDR3 has 14 amino acids. The V and J ends lost 3 bases and 10 bases respectively, with 18 bases between them. RNA transcripts were the template for amplifying TCR beta CDR3 regions. Using the HTBI primer set, a first-round RT-PCR was run on the TCR CDR3. In TCRdb, the multiplex PCR reads were re-called with MiXCR into one record per CDR3 protein. In the table there are 650,000 to 750,000 distinct CDR3 sequences, about 15% of which are singletons. The receptor comes from a young woman with Graves' hyperthyroidism. The chain carries TRBV7-2 and TRBJ1-1; weak D call: TRBD1 (6 bases). Specimen: blood. For the CDR3, the DNA is TGTGCCAGCAGCTTGGGTACAGGGTTGGGTGCAGCTTTCTTT. Encoded protein: CASSLGTGLGAAFF. The full variable domain, in which reference TRBV7-2 and TRBJ1-1 provide the parts outside the CDR3, is GAGVSQSPSNKVTEKGKDVELRCDPISGHTALYWYRQSLGQGLEFLIYFQGNSAPDKSGLPSDRFSAERTGGSVSTLTIQRTQQEDSAVYLCASSLGTGLGAAFFGQGTRLTVV.